The 10 T cell receptor beta chains below all came from one sample that was sequenced in a study of early T cells in non-severe SARS-CoV-2 infection. Via MiXCR, TCRdb re-called the 5' RACE reads, giving one row per CDR3 protein. The profile shows about 71,000 distinct CDR3 sequences, roughly 13% of them singletons. Sequencing was performed on whole blood. These receptor sequences come from an adult who was a healthcare worker with PCR-confirmed SARS-CoV-2 infection or an uninfected control (not recorded which).

This clonotype was recorded many times. This rearrangement joins TRBV7-2 to TRBJ2-4; D gene uncertain. Trimming removed 5 bases from V and 5 bases from J, with 10 bases in between. Germline CDR1 and CDR2: SGHTA and FQGNSA. The length of the CDR3 is 13 residues. The CDR3 sequence is CASSRSPQNIQYF. In nucleotides, the CDR3 is TGTGCCAGCAGCAGAAGTCCGCAAAACATTCAGTACTTC.

The genes are TRBV6-5 and TRBJ2-1; perhaps TRBD2 as D (6 bases). Germline V lookup: CDR1 MNHEY, CDR2 SVGAGI. V was pared by 4 bases and J by 0 bases, with 19 bases between. CDR3 size: 18 residues. The CDR3 bases are TGTGCCAGCAGTTCACACCTGGGACTCGGTAGCTCCTACAATGAGCAGTTCTTC. Translating gives CASSSHLGLGSSYNEQFF.

V and J are TRBV14 and TRBJ1-1; possibly TRBD1 for D (6 bases). Germline lookup yields CDR1 SGHDN and CDR2 FVKESK. V gave up 0 bases and J gave up 4 bases, with 12 bases separating them. This CDR3 region has 15 residues. For the CDR3, the DNA is TGTGCCAGCAGCCAAGAGCAGGGGACGGTCACTGAAGCTTTCTTT. It translates to CASSQEQGTVTEAFF.

The V and J genes are TRBV7-3 and TRBJ2-3; D might be TRBD1 (6 bases). The CDR3 consists of 14 residues. V dropped 3 bases and J dropped 1 base, with 8 bases sitting between them. Germline-derived CDR1 and CDR2 are SGHTA and FQGTGA. Here the CDR3 reads CASSLTGRTDTQYF. DNA of the CDR3: TGTGCCAGCAGCTTGACAGGCCGCACAGATACGCAGTATTTT.

Turning to this clonotype: At one end the junction does not follow the germline gene, possibly because of a read error. CDR3 sequence (DNA): TGTGCCAGCTCCCCACTAGCGGGGGCCAGCTCCTACAATGAGCAGTTCTTC. Protein product: CASSPLAGASSYNEQFF. V gene TRBV18 combines with J gene TRBJ2-1; 11 nucleotides align to TRBD2. The germline V gene has CDR1 KGHSH and CDR2 LQKENI. CDR3 length: 17 amino acids.

This clonotype has just a few counts. V and J are TRBV20-1 and TRBJ2-7; D is possibly TRBD1 (5 bases). From germline, CDR1 is DFQATT and CDR2 SNEGSKA (reference sequence). The CDR3 has 13 amino acids. V was shortened by 4 bases and J by 0 bases, with 10 bases between the two germline ends. The CDR3 here is CSAIPTDSYEQYF. The CDR3 coding sequence is TGCAGTGCTATCCCGACAGACTCCTACGAGCAGTACTTC.

The chain joins TRBV11-1 to TRBJ1-3; 8 bases line up with TRBD1. J lost 8 bases, V lost 4 bases, and 10 bases had no gene match. The CDR3 covers 15 residues. The germline V gene encodes CDR1 SGHAT and CDR2 FQDESV (reference sequence). The CDR3 loop is CASSSRQGRSDTIYF. The CDR3 DNA reads TGTGCCAGCAGCTCTCGACAGGGGCGGTCGGACACCATATATTTT. Variable domain in full (rest from reference TRBV11-1 and TRBJ1-3): EAEVAQSPRYKITEKSQAVAFWCDPISGHATLYWYRQILGQGPELLVQFQDESVVDDSQLPKDRFSAERLKGVDSTLKIQPAELGDSAMYLCASSSRQGRSDTIYFGEGSWLTVV.

Remarks on this clonotype: A much more abundant neighbour one base away suggests this may be a read error. This rearrangement joins TRBV6-2 or TRBV6-3 to TRBJ2-1, with a possible D match to TRBD1 (5 bases). The CDR3 length is 12 residues. Per germline, CDR1 MNHEY and CDR2 SVGEGT. CDR3 protein: CASSDSYNVQFF. CDR3 DNA sequence: TGTGCCAGCAGTGACAGCTACAATGTGCAGTTCTTC.

This clonotype was counted ten times or more. V and J are TRBV19 and TRBJ2-2; perhaps TRBD1 as D (6 bases). The V and J ends lost 5 bases and 3 bases respectively, with 16 bases between them. Per germline, CDR1 LNHDA and CDR2 SQIVND (reference sequence). The CDR3 has 16 amino acids. CDR3 in amino acids: CASSVQSQGHTGELFF. Here the CDR3 DNA reads TGTGCCAGTAGTGTACAGTCGCAGGGGCACACCGGGGAGCTGTTTTTT.

This clonotype was counted at least ten times. V and J are TRBV27 and TRBJ1-5, with TRBD1 matching over 9 bases. Germline-derived CDR1 and CDR2 are MNHEY and SMNVEV (reference sequence). The junction had 21 bases not matched to a gene; V was cut back by 3 bases and J by 0 bases. The CDR3 is 22 residues long. CDR3 sequence: CASSLSALFGTGWLYSNQPQHF. The CDR3 nucleotides read TGTGCCAGCAGTTTGTCTGCTTTGTTCGGGACAGGGTGGCTATATAGCAATCAGCCCCAGCATTTT.